Presented here are 29 T cell receptor beta chains from one specimen sequenced in a study of T cell repertoires in cytomegalovirus infection. TCRdb re-called the reads through MiXCR, storing one row per CDR3 protein. Among around 900,000 distinct CDR3 sequences listed, less than 35% were seen once. These receptors have no identified antigens. The sample in question was cultured CD8+ T cells from PBMCs, obtained from culture after CMV antigen stimulation. The source is a human donor in good health (CMV status not recorded). Some clones in this sample may be carry-over from other donors' samples.

The chain combines TRBV7-6 with TRBJ2-1, with D uncertain. The CDR3 covers 12 residues. Trimming left V 5 bases short and J 9 bases short, with 11 bases between. The germline CDR1 and CDR2 sequences are SGHVS and FNYEAQ. CDR3 protein: CASSTADIEQFF. CDR3 DNA: TGTGCCAGCAGCACTGCTGACATTGAGCAGTTCTTC.

This clonotype came up many times. The chain is built from TRBV7-8 and TRBJ2-1; 8 bases line up with TRBD1. V was pared by 5 bases and J by 7 bases, with 13 bases of the junction left unmatched. The CDR3 covers 16 residues. CDR1 is SGHVS and CDR2 is FQNEAQ in the germline V gene. Written as DNA, the CDR3 is TGTGCCAGCAGCCCGCGGGGCACAGGGGGGCTGAATGAGCAGTTCTTC. It is translated as CASSPRGTGGLNEQFF.

The chain has TRBV12-3 or TRBV12-4 and TRBJ2-1; 14 positions agree with TRBD2. This CDR3 has 16 amino acids. Trimming took 6 bases from V and 3 from J; bases not matched to a gene: 4. Here the CDR3 reads CASRIGLAGGYNEQFF. In DNA, the CDR3 is TGTGCCAGCAGAATAGGACTAGCGGGGGGCTACAATGAGCAGTTCTTC.

The rearrangement joins TRBV27 to TRBJ1-2; TRBD1 matches 12 bases. CDR1 is MNHEY, CDR2 SMNVEV, per germline (reference sequence). V lost 5 bases and J lost 7; bases outside the gene matches: 8. This CDR3 spans 15 amino acids. Written as DNA, the CDR3 is TGTGCCAGCAGTCCGGGGACAGGGGGCCGCGGTGGCTACACCTTC. Its translation: CASSPGTGGRGGYTF.

The sample holds a few counts of this clonotype. The rearrangement joins TRBV11-2 to TRBJ2-7, with a possible D match to TRBD1 (5 bases). CDR3 length: 15 residues. Trimming pared 1 base from V and 3 bases from J, leaving 13 bases between. Germline V CDR1 and CDR2: SGHAT, FQNNGV. The CDR3 sequence is CASSLGWARDYEQYF. As DNA, the CDR3 is TGTGCCAGCAGCTTAGGGTGGGCCAGGGACTACGAGCAGTACTTC.

The chain links TRBV7-2 to TRBJ1-2, with D unresolved. Per the germline V gene, CDR1 is SGHTA and CDR2 is FQGNSA. The CDR3 contains 15 residues. The V and J ends lost 0 bases and 8 bases respectively, with 16 bases between them. This CDR3 is CASSLAFWQAGGYTF. DNA for the CDR3: TGTGCCAGCAGCTTAGCGTTTTGGCAGGCGGGCGGCTACACCTTC.

The V gene is TRBV19, the J gene TRBJ2-2; the match to TRBD2 covers 10 bases. V lost 3 bases to trimming and J lost 7 bases; unmatched junction nucleotides: 11. The CDR3 runs to 17 residues. From germline, CDR1 is LNHDA and CDR2 SQIVND (reference sequence). CDR3 amino acids: CASSILGASGGGGELFF. The CDR3 nucleotides read TGTGCCAGTAGTATCCTCGGGGCTAGCGGGGGTGGCGGGGAGCTGTTTTTT.

This chain uses TRBV4-1 with TRBJ1-2; 12 nucleotides match TRBD1. CDR1 is MGHRA and CDR2 is YSYEKL in the germline V gene. The CDR3 sequence is 15 residues long. Unmatched junction bases numbered 6, after V lost 3 bases and J lost 7 bases. The CDR3 protein is CASSQPGQGASGYTF. The CDR3 nucleotides are TGCGCCAGCAGCCAGCCGGGACAGGGGGCTTCTGGCTACACCTTC.

This clonotype was picked up many times. The chain recombines TRBV4-1 with TRBJ1-1, with no clear D. This CDR3 has 14 residues. Trimming shortened V by 2 bases and J by 0 bases, and 7 bases separated the two germline ends. Germline CDR1 and CDR2: MGHRA and YSYEKL. The CDR3 loop is CASSQTALNTEAFF. CDR3 nucleotides: TGCGCCAGCAGCCAAACGGCTTTGAACACTGAAGCTTTCTTT.

This clonotype was recorded many times. The chain carries TRBV7-8 and TRBJ2-5; 9 positions match TRBD2. Germline values: CDR1 SGHVS, CDR2 FQNEAQ. There are 18 residues in the CDR3. V was pared by 5 bases and J by 5 bases, with 18 bases of the junction left unmatched. The CDR3 region has the DNA TGTGCCAGCAGCCCTATATTGGGGGGGCCTAGCGGGGTGGAGACCCAGTACTTC. Protein: CASSPILGGPSGVETQYF.

The chain uses TRBV6-5 and TRBJ2-2; D is perhaps TRBD1 (5 bases). This CDR3 is built from 14 residues. The germline CDR1 and CDR2 sequences are MNHEY and SVGAGI. V was pared by 5 bases and J by 2 bases, with 9 bases between. This CDR3 reads CASSEGHNTGELFF. As DNA, the CDR3 is TGTGCCAGCAGTGAAGGACATAACACCGGGGAGCTGTTTTTT.

As DNA, the CDR3 is TGTGCTAGTGGTTTCCAGGTTAGCGGGGGGCCGCGCAATGAGCAGTTCTTC. Amino acids: CASGFQVSGGPRNEQFF. The rearrangement joins TRBV12-5 to TRBJ2-1; TRBD2 matches 10 bases. The CDR3 is 17 residues long. V lost 3 bases and J lost 6; bases outside the gene matches: 11. Germline V gene sequence: CDR1 LGHNT, CDR2 FRNRAP.

The genes are TRBV5-5 and TRBJ2-1, with 15 nucleotides matching TRBD2. With V trimmed by 0 bases and J by 7 bases, 5 bases remained unmatched. Germline V gives CDR1 SGHKS, CDR2 YYEKEE (reference sequence). There are 17 residues in the CDR3. The CDR3 DNA reads as TGTGCCAGCAGCTTGGCTTGGACTAGCGGGGGGGCGAATGAGCAGTTCTTC. Encoded protein: CASSLAWTSGGANEQFF.

The V call is TRBV11-1, the J call TRBJ2-1; 7 bases map to TRBD2. The germline V gene encodes CDR1 SGHAT and CDR2 FQDESV (reference sequence). V dropped 5 bases and J dropped 0; count of bases not matched to a gene: 7. The CDR3 runs to 16 residues. The CDR3 region is CASSMVGGGSYNEQFF. CDR3 in DNA: TGTGCCAGCAGCATGGTGGGCGGGGGCTCCTACAATGAGCAGTTCTTC. Supplemented by reference TRBV11-1 and TRBJ2-1, the full variable domain reads EAEVAQSPRYKITEKSQAVAFWCDPISGHATLYWYRQILGQGPELLVQFQDESVVDDSQLPKDRFSAERLKGVDSTLKIQPAELGDSAMYLCASSMVGGGSYNEQFFGPGTRLTVL.

V is TRBV27 and J is TRBJ1-6; TRBD1 might be the D (5 bases). The CDR3 extends over 15 amino acids. Germline V gene sequence: CDR1 MNHEY, CDR2 SMNVEV (reference sequence). Trimming took 5 bases from V and 10 from J, leaving 18 bases between them. Here the CDR3 DNA reads TGTGCCAGCAGTGTGGGGCGCGGGGAAAGATCACCCCTCCACTTT. It specifies CASSVGRGERSPLHF.

This chain joins TRBV27 and TRBJ1-1, with D possibly being TRBD1 (6 bases). This CDR3 is built from 15 residues. CDR1 is MNHEY and CDR2 is SMNVEV in the germline V gene (reference sequence). V lost 8 bases, J lost 0 bases, and 16 bases lay in between. The CDR3 nucleotides are TGTGCCAGCCTCCCCAGGGGCCCTATGAACACTGAAGCTTTCTTT. As protein: CASLPRGPMNTEAFF.

This chain links TRBV29-1 with TRBJ2-7; 8 bases line up with TRBD1. The germline V gene has CDR1 SQVTM and CDR2 ANQGSEA. Germline trimming cut 5 bases from V and 4 bases from J; bases unmatched to any gene: 7. The CDR3 runs 13 residues. The CDR3 DNA sequence: TGCAGCGTTCTGACAGGGGACTTTTACGAGCAGTACTTC. It encodes CSVLTGDFYEQYF.

V usage is TRBV7-6 and J usage is TRBJ2-2; 10 bases map to TRBD1. Germline V gene sequence: CDR1 SGHVS, CDR2 FNYEAQ. This CDR3 has 18 residues. The ends lost 4 bases at V and 1 base at J; junction bases unmatched: 9. The CDR3: CASSSKSWDRGNTGELFF. CDR3 nucleotide sequence: TGTGCCAGCAGCTCCAAGTCGTGGGACAGGGGGAACACCGGGGAGCTGTTTTTT.

The chain employs TRBV7-9 and TRBJ2-7; D is ambiguous. Germline-derived CDR1 and CDR2 are SEHNR and FQNEAQ (reference sequence). V dropped 2 bases and J dropped 5 bases, with 7 bases sitting between them. This CDR3 contains 12 residues. This CDR3 reads CASSLLLDEQYF. CDR3 nucleotide sequence: TGTGCCAGCAGCTTACTCTTAGACGAGCAGTACTTC.

The CDR3 sequence: CASSDSPYEQYV. The CDR3 coding sequence is TGTGCCAGCAGCGACAGTCCCTACGAGCAGTACGTC. V and J are TRBV28 and TRBJ2-7; maybe TRBD1 (5 bases). V dropped 6 bases and J dropped 2 bases, with 8 bases sitting between them. The CDR3 loop spans 12 amino acids. CDR1 is MDHEN, CDR2 SYDVKM, per germline.

This CDR3 reads CASSLPDRLAFF. The CDR3 nucleotides are TGTGCCAGCAGTTTACCCGACAGGTTAGCTTTCTTT. This chain links TRBV12-3 or TRBV12-4 with TRBJ1-1, with D tentatively TRBD1 (6 bases). V lost 2 bases and J 10 bases, leaving 11 bases between the germline ends. The length of the CDR3 is 12 residues.

The V and J genes are TRBV5-1 and TRBJ2-1, with 8 bases lining up with TRBD2. This CDR3 region has 17 residues. Trimming took 2 bases from V and 5 from J; bases not matched to a gene: 12. Germline lookup yields CDR1 SGHRS and CDR2 YFSETQ. The CDR3 loop reads CASSLIGGAFVNNEQFF. Here the CDR3 DNA reads TGCGCCAGCAGCTTAATCGGGGGGGCTTTCGTTAACAATGAGCAGTTCTTC. Variable domain in full (rest from reference TRBV5-1 and TRBJ2-1): KAGVTQTPRYLIKTRGQQVTLSCSPISGHRSVSWYQQTPGQGLQFLFEYFSETQRNKGNFPGRFSGRQFSNSRSEMNVSTLELGDSALYLCASSLIGGAFVNNEQFFGPGTRLTVL.

The genes are TRBV27 and TRBJ2-2, with D possibly being TRBD1 (6 bases). V was cut by 2 bases and J by 4 bases, with 17 bases left in between. There are 17 residues in the CDR3. The V gene's germline CDR1 is MNHEY and CDR2 SMNVEV (reference sequence). The CDR3 DNA reads TGTGCCAGCAGTTTACCGCCAGGGGCGTCGGGCACCGGGGAGCTGTTTTTT. Amino acid sequence: CASSLPPGASGTGELFF.

J is TRBJ1-2 and V is TRBV6-2 or TRBV6-3; D remains ambiguous. Germline CDR1 MNHEY, CDR2 SVGEGT. The CDR3 is 14 amino acids. V lost 0 bases, J lost 6 bases, and 11 bases lay in between. DNA for the CDR3: TGTGCCAGCAGTTACTCTCGAGGATCCAATGGCTACACCTTC. Encoded protein: CASSYSRGSNGYTF.

This clonotype has more than one count but fewer than ten. The chain joins TRBV7-8 to TRBJ1-4; D gene uncertain. Germline CDR1 is SGHVS and CDR2 is FQNEAQ. V dropped 1 base and J dropped 4 bases, with 10 bases sitting between them. This CDR3 contains 15 residues. DNA for the CDR3: TGTGCCAGCAGCTTAGGGCGGGGAAATAATGAAAAACTGTTTTTT. It codes for CASSLGRGNNEKLFF.

This sequence joins TRBV4-1 and TRBJ1-1; 9 nucleotides match TRBD1. The CDR3 covers 14 residues. The germline V gene encodes CDR1 MGHRA and CDR2 YSYEKL. V trimming: 2 bases; J trimming: 7 bases; junction bases outside the gene matches: 5. The CDR3 nucleotides read TGCGCCAGCAGCCAAACCGGGACAGGGTATGAAGCTTTCTTT. Its protein product is CASSQTGTGYEAFF.

This clonotype was counted at least ten times. The CDR3, as DNA: TGTGCCAGCAGCTTGGGACCGGAGACCCAGTACTTC. Protein: CASSLGPETQYF. The chain carries TRBV7-9 and TRBJ2-5, with D perhaps being TRBD1 or TRBD2 (5 bases each). From germline, CDR1 is SEHNR and CDR2 FQNEAQ (reference sequence). The V and J ends lost 3 bases and 5 bases respectively, with 7 bases between them. This CDR3 region has 12 residues.

This clonotype was seen a single time. The junction shows a germline mismatch at one end, possibly a read error. This chain links TRBV7-7 with TRBJ2-2; D is unresolved. The CDR3 sequence is 15 residues long. The germline CDR1 and CDR2 sequences are SSHAT and FNYEAQ (reference sequence). CDR3 bases: TGTGCTAGCAGCTTAGGCCAGAACCAAGCCGGGGAGCTGTTTTTT. Translated, it gives CASSLGQNQAGELFF.

The chain uses TRBV5-4 and TRBJ2-3; 8 nucleotides line up with TRBD1. CDR1 is SGHNT and CDR2 is YYREEE in the germline V gene (reference sequence). The CDR3 has 16 residues. V lost 4 bases to trimming and J lost 2 bases; unmatched junction nucleotides: 9. The CDR3 here is CASSPLGTGATDTQYF. DNA of the CDR3: TGTGCCAGCAGCCCGTTGGGGACAGGAGCCACAGATACGCAGTATTTT.